This TCR beta chain was sequenced in a study of CD8 T cells in ankylosing spondylitis. For TCR beta, libraries came from quantitative 5'-RACE with molecular barcodes. Each CDR3 protein gets one entry after TCRdb re-called the 5' RACE reads with MiXCR. The sample has about 36,000 distinct CDR3 sequences, 9.5% to 11% seen once. Notes on the study in general: There was a TCR beta motif, made of several highly homologous variants, that appeared characteristic of ankylosing spondylitis blood. Reports say disease-linked clones showed up significantly more in matched ankylosing spondylitis synovial fluid. Earlier reports found some motif variants in synovial fluid and blood in reactive arthritis.

Points on this clonotype: The antigen remains undetermined.

CDR3 length: 9 amino acids. Germline V CDR1 and CDR2: DFQATT, SNEGSKA (reference sequence). The TCR originated in a male donor with ankylosing spondylitis. The chain employs TRBV20-1 and TRBJ1-2, with D uncertain. The sample taken for sequencing was synovial fluid, either unsorted or a sorted T cell fraction (not recorded which). The CDR3 sequence is CSATDGYTF. In DNA form, the CDR3 reads TGCAGCGCCACTGATGGCTACACCTTC.